This T cell receptor beta chain emerged from a study of vaccination and CD4 T cells after COVID-19. Study at large: Overlapping spike peptides served as the stimulus for the cells. These peptides came from SARS-CoV-2 and from the common cold coronaviruses HCoV-NL63, HCoV-OC43 and HCoV-229E.

Cultured CD4+ T cells had their DNA profiled by the Oncomine TCR Beta short-read assay. From the PCR reads, TCRdb called clonotypes with MiXCR, one entry per CDR3 protein. The sample contains fewer than 15,000 distinct CDR3 sequences, about two fifths of which appear only once. Treatment meaning: roughly nine-day PBMC culture with coronavirus spike peptide pools or control peptides (ViraFEST assay). The germline V gene encodes CDR1 MGHRA and CDR2 YSYEKL. The CDR3 covers 13 residues. The V end lost 0 bases, the J end lost 4 bases, and 4 bases lay between the germline ends. Study-wide findings and caveats: Convalescent patients gained a median about 85% of their reactive clones only post-vaccination.

With regard to this clonotype: What it binds is unknown.

The chain has TRBV4-1 and TRBJ1-5; D gene uncertain. The material sequenced was CD4+ T cells from blood, cultured in vitro. The source is a human donor who had recovered from COVID-19. CDR3 protein: CASSQDWNQPQHF. For the CDR3, the DNA is TGCGCCAGCAGCCAAGATTGGAATCAGCCCCAGCATTTT.